The next 31 T cell receptor beta chains were all read from a single sample in a study of blood T cell repertoires in COVID-19. Libraries were prepared by immunoSEQ multiplex PCR; TCRdb keeps only in-frame clonotypes and omits some of them. The sample lists under 200,000 clones; 70% to 90% were seen once. Sample: peripheral blood. The receptor source for this set is a man between 60 and 70 years old with active or convalescent COVID-19.

This rearrangement joins TRBV2 to TRBJ1-5; D is possibly TRBD1 (6 bases). The V gene's germline CDR1 is SNHLY and CDR2 FYNNEI. V lost 9 bases and J lost 1, with 13 bases in between. This CDR3 contains 14 residues. CDR3 nucleotide sequence: TGTGCCAGATGGGACCAGGGGAGCAATCAGCCCCAGCATTTT. Protein: CARWDQGSNQPQHF.

V and J are TRBV5-1 and TRBJ2-5, with unresolved D. Per the germline V gene, CDR1 is SGHRS and CDR2 is YFSETQ. This CDR3 contains 12 residues. Between the trimmed V and J ends, which lost 2 bases and 5 bases, there was a span of 7 bases. The CDR3 protein is CASSFDKETQYF. CDR3 sequence (DNA): TGCGCCAGCAGCTTCGACAAGGAGACCCAGTACTTC.

The chain has TRBV18 and TRBJ2-1; 9 bases agree with TRBD1. After removal of 2 bases from V and 7 bases from J, the junction contained 3 bases not matched to a gene. There are 14 residues in the CDR3. Germline CDR1 KGHSH, CDR2 LQKENI. The CDR3, as DNA: TGTGCCAGCTCACCAGGGACAGGGTTTAATGAGCAGTTCTTC. Protein product: CASSPGTGFNEQFF.

This chain connects TRBV7-9 to TRBJ2-7; 10 bases match TRBD1. With V trimmed by 4 bases and J by 3 bases, 6 bases remained unmatched. CDR1 and CDR2 from the germline V gene are SEHNR and FQNEAQ (reference sequence). The CDR3 contains 15 residues. The CDR3 is CASSSGQGSRYEQYF. The CDR3 region has the DNA TGTGCCAGCAGCTCGGGACAGGGGTCCCGCTACGAGCAGTACTTC.

V usage is TRBV5-1 and J usage is TRBJ2-3, with D uncertain. Germline V gene data show CDR1 as SGHRS and CDR2 as YFSETQ. Trimming left V 2 bases short and J 5 bases short, with 15 bases between. This CDR3 is built from 15 residues. CDR3 in DNA: TGCGCCAGCAGCTTCGGTCCTCGGTCTGGAGATACGCAGTATTTT. Protein product: CASSFGPRSGDTQYF.

The chain couples TRBV2 to TRBJ2-5; a weak D match, TRBD2 (6 bases). Between the trimmed V and J ends, which lost 7 bases and 5 bases, there was a span of 11 bases. There are 12 residues in the CDR3. From germline, CDR1 is SNHLY and CDR2 FYNNEI. CDR3 sequence (DNA): TGTGCCAGCAAAGGGACTGCCGAGACCCAGTACTTC. It codes for CASKGTAETQYF.

This clone was found a few times. The gene calls are TRBV2 and TRBJ1-5; D remains unclear. V shed 5 bases and J shed 2 bases, with 10 bases lying between them. CDR3 length: 14 amino acids. The V gene's germline CDR1 is SNHLY and CDR2 FYNNEI. In DNA, the CDR3 is TGTGCCAGCAGTTTAGAGGGTGGCAATCAGCCCCAGCATTTT. This sequence encodes CASSLEGGNQPQHF.

This rearrangement joins TRBV3-1 (or the pseudogene TRBV3-2) to TRBJ1-3; no firm D call. CDR1 is LGHDT and CDR2 is YNNKEL in the germline V gene (reference sequence). The CDR3 is made up of 15 amino acids. Trimming removed 0 bases from V and 2 bases from J, with 8 bases in between. The CDR3 spells CASSQDSGTGNTIYF. As DNA, the CDR3 is TGTGCCAGCAGCCAAGATTCCGGGACTGGAAACACCATATATTTT.

The chain carries TRBV10-3 and TRBJ2-3; 12 positions match TRBD2. This CDR3 has 17 residues. Per the germline V gene, CDR1 is ENHRY and CDR2 is SYGVKD. J was trimmed by 0 bases and V by 4 bases; bases with no gene match: 5. CDR3 sequence reads: CAISASGGAPSTDTQYF. The CDR3 nucleotides are TGTGCCATCAGTGCTAGCGGGGGGGCCCCTAGCACAGATACGCAGTATTTT.

This clone was recorded only once. This chain connects TRBV5-1 to TRBJ1-4; TRBD1 is a possible D gene (6 bases). The CDR3 runs 15 residues. Deletions cut 2 bases from V and 0 bases from J, with 8 bases between. Germline V gene sequence: CDR1 SGHRS, CDR2 YFSETQ. Here the CDR3 DNA reads TGCGCCAGCAGCTTTGGACAGACAACTAATGAAAAACTGTTTTTT. Its translation is CASSFGQTTNEKLFF.

The rearrangement uses TRBV18 and TRBJ2-1; the match to TRBD2 covers 10 bases. The junction had 0 bases not matched to a gene; V was cut back by 2 bases and J by 8 bases. The CDR3 consists of 13 residues. CDR1 and CDR2 from the germline V gene are KGHSH and LQKENI. CDR3 sequence: CASSPGTSDEQFF. Here the CDR3 DNA reads TGTGCCAGCTCACCAGGGACTAGCGATGAGCAGTTCTTC.

The V call is TRBV2, the J call TRBJ1-6; TRBD1 agrees at 9 bases. This CDR3 spans 15 amino acids. V lost 3 bases and J lost 7; bases outside the gene matches: 4. The germline V gene has CDR1 SNHLY and CDR2 FYNNEI. CDR3 sequence reads: CASSERQGGNSPLHF. The CDR3 bases are TGTGCCAGCAGTGAGAGACAGGGGGGAAATTCACCCCTCCACTTT.

The V gene is TRBV3-1 (or the pseudogene TRBV3-2), the J gene TRBJ2-3; possible D gene TRBD2, 5 bases. Trimming took 4 bases from V and 5 from J, leaving 7 bases between them. CDR1 and CDR2 from the germline V gene are LGHDT and YNNKEL (reference sequence). The CDR3 length is 12 residues. The CDR3 region has the DNA TGTGCCAGCAGCCCTCGGGGAGATACGCAGTATTTT. Its translation: CASSPRGDTQYF.

The V gene is TRBV5-4, the J gene TRBJ1-2; TRBD1 agrees at 10 bases. CDR3 size: 15 residues. J lost 0 bases, V lost 4 bases, and 3 bases had no gene match. Germline V gives CDR1 SGHNT, CDR2 YYREEE (reference sequence). CDR3: CASSAGTGANYGYTF. The CDR3 DNA follows: TGTGCCAGCAGCGCGGGGACAGGGGCTAACTATGGCTACACCTTC.

This chain joins TRBV29-1 and TRBJ1-2; D possibly corresponds to TRBD1 (5 bases). The V and J ends lost 7 bases and 7 bases respectively, with 25 bases between them. Looked up from germline, CDR1 is SQVTM and CDR2 is ANQGSEA. The CDR3 runs to 15 residues. The CDR3 region is CSARRRRGRVGGYTF. The CDR3 DNA reads as TGCAGCGCCCGCCGGCGGAGGGGTCGGGTAGGTGGCTACACCTTC. The whole variable domain, filled in from reference TRBV29-1 and TRBJ1-2, reads SAVISQKPSRDICQRGTSLTIQCQVDSQVTMMFWYRQQPGQSLTLIATANQGSEATYESGFVIDKFPISRPNLTFSTLTVSNMSPEDSSIYLCSARRRRGRVGGYTFGSGTRLTVV.

The gene calls are TRBV19 and TRBJ1-5; 7 bases align to TRBD1. The CDR3 is 16 residues long. The germline V gene has CDR1 LNHDA and CDR2 SQIVND (reference sequence). V shed 5 bases and J 4 bases; nucleotides not matched to a gene: 11. CDR3 nucleotide sequence: TGTGCCAGTAGTGGTCCCGGGACAGTAAGGAATCAGCCCCAGCATTTT. Protein sequence: CASSGPGTVRNQPQHF.

This sequence joins TRBV7-2 and TRBJ2-5; D is unresolved. Trimming took 4 bases from V and 10 from J, leaving 16 bases between them. CDR1 and CDR2 (germline): SGHTA, FQGNSA. The CDR3 sequence is 13 residues long. The CDR3 region has the DNA TGTGCCAGCAGCTCCGGGTTGCTGGGTGGCCAGTACTTC. Translating it yields CASSSGLLGGQYF.

This clone came up once. This sequence joins TRBV21-1 and TRBJ1-4; TRBD1, as called in the table, went unchecked against the DNA. TRBV21-1 is a pseudogene locus. There are 14 residues in the CDR3. This chain's CDR3 is CASSWDRGREKLFF. The CDR3 DNA follows: TGTGCCAGCAGCTGGGACAGGGGGCGAGAAAAACTGTTTTTT.

This chain links TRBV7-6 with TRBJ1-6; 10 positions match TRBD1. The CDR3 is 16 amino acids. V lost 4 bases to trimming and J lost 5 bases; unmatched junction nucleotides: 5. CDR1 is SGHVS, CDR2 FNYEAQ, per germline. In nucleotides, the CDR3 is TGTGCCAGCAGCTCCCGGGACAGGGGTAATAATTCACCCCTCCACTTT. Protein sequence: CASSSRDRGNNSPLHF.

The chain links TRBV2 to TRBJ1-5; possibly TRBD1 for D (6 bases). In germline, CDR1 is SNHLY, CDR2 FYNNEI. The CDR3 contains 14 residues. Deletions cut 4 bases from V and 6 bases from J, with 13 bases between. This CDR3 reads CASSGQGPGQPQHF. CDR3 bases: TGTGCCAGCAGTGGGCAGGGGCCTGGTCAGCCCCAGCATTTT.

The chain has TRBV25-1 and TRBJ1-6; 7 nucleotides align to TRBD1. The germline V gene encodes CDR1 MGHDK and CDR2 SYGVNS. With V trimmed by 5 bases and J by 9 bases, 7 bases remained unmatched. This CDR3 has 14 residues. DNA of the CDR3: TGTGCCAGCAGTCCGACAGGGACGGGTTCACCCCTCCACTTT. Amino acid sequence: CASSPTGTGSPLHF.

The chain recombines TRBV5-8 with TRBJ2-7; the D gene is possibly TRBD1 (6 bases). There are 13 residues in the CDR3. Germline V gene lookup returns CDR1 SGHTS and CDR2 YDEGEE. V was shortened by 4 bases and J by 2 bases, with 10 bases between the two germline ends. The DNA for the CDR3 is TGTGCCAGCAGCCCCAGGGGAACCTACGAGCAGTACTTC. Its translation is CASSPRGTYEQYF.

This clone was recorded once. The chain joins TRBV5-1 to TRBJ2-5; the match to TRBD1 covers 8 bases. Germline values: CDR1 SGHRS, CDR2 YFSETQ. This CDR3 is 16 amino acids long. The V and J ends lost 0 bases and 1 base, in that order; junction bases with no gene match: 5. This CDR3 is CASSLGSGTGQETQYF. CDR3 in DNA: TGCGCCAGCAGCTTGGGATCCGGGACAGGCCAAGAGACCCAGTACTTC.

This clone has just one count. The CDR3 region has the DNA TGTGCCAATCGTAAGACAGGACCTGGGGGCAATCAGCCCCAGCATTTT. Translated, it gives CANRKTGPGGNQPQHF. The chain couples TRBV19 to TRBJ1-5, with D maybe TRBD1 (6 bases). This CDR3 region has 16 residues. V gave up 10 bases and J gave up 2 bases, with 21 bases separating them. The germline CDR1 and CDR2 sequences are LNHDA and SQIVND (reference sequence).

The rearrangement joins TRBV4-1 to TRBJ2-1; D might be TRBD2 (5 bases). Germline assignment: CDR1 MGHRA and CDR2 YSYEKL. This CDR3 region has 17 residues. V lost 4 bases and J 0 bases, leaving 16 bases between the germline ends. The CDR3 DNA reads as TGCGCCAGCAGCCCGCGCGCACGGGAAAGCTCCTACAATGAGCAGTTCTTC. Translation gives CASSPRARESSYNEQFF.

The J gene is TRBJ2-5, the V gene TRBV6-5, with 9 bases identical to TRBD1. The V gene's germline CDR1 is MNHEY and CDR2 SVGAGI. The junction had 5 bases not matched to a gene; V was cut back by 8 bases and J by 7 bases. The CDR3 runs 12 residues. The DNA for the CDR3 is TGTGCCAGCCGACAGGGGGAAGGGACCCAGTACTTC. Its translation: CASRQGEGTQYF.

The gene calls are TRBV2 and TRBJ2-1; D possibly corresponds to TRBD2 (6 bases). Looked up from germline, CDR1 is SNHLY and CDR2 is FYNNEI. CDR3 size: 12 residues. Trimming cost V 2 bases and J 8 bases, with 7 bases left between them. The CDR3 DNA sequence: TGTGCCAGCAGTGAAAGGGACTATGAGCAGTTCTTC. Translated: CASSERDYEQFF.

This rearrangement joins TRBV18 to TRBJ1-2; the match to TRBD1 covers 7 bases. Germline V lookup: CDR1 KGHSH, CDR2 LQKENI. Trimming removed 3 bases from V and 5 bases from J; junction bases left unmatched: 12. The CDR3 covers 16 residues. The CDR3: CASSPRTGLALYGYTF. The CDR3 DNA reads TGTGCCAGCTCACCGAGGACAGGCCTGGCGCTTTATGGCTACACCTTC. Full variable domain (rest looked up from reference TRBV18 and TRBJ1-2): NAGVMQNPRHLVRRRGQEARLRCSPMKGHSHVYWYRQLPEEGLKFMVYLQKENIIDESGMPKERFSAEFPKEGPSILRIQQVVRGDSAAYFCASSPRTGLALYGYTFGSGTRLTVV.

V gene TRBV7-9 combines with J gene TRBJ1-5; D gene unclear. CDR3 length equals 14 residues. Per the germline V gene, CDR1 is SEHNR and CDR2 is FQNEAQ (reference sequence). V dropped 5 bases and J dropped 0 bases, with 8 bases sitting between them. The CDR3 sequence is CASSTEYSNQPQHF. DNA of the CDR3: TGTGCCAGCAGCACGGAGTATAGCAATCAGCCCCAGCATTTT.

The V call is TRBV10-3, the J call TRBJ1-2; 8 nucleotides agree with TRBD1. V was clipped by 3 bases and J by 6 bases; unmatched bases: 3. Germline loops: CDR1 ENHRY, CDR2 SYGVKD. The CDR3 consists of 13 residues. The CDR3 sequence is CAISEQGEDGYTF. The CDR3 DNA reads as TGTGCCATCAGTGAACAGGGGGAAGATGGCTACACCTTC.

This clone was seen a handful of times. The V gene is TRBV10-3, the J gene TRBJ1-1; no firm D call. This CDR3 has 15 amino acids. V was pared by 0 bases and J by 1 base, with 9 bases between. Germline CDR1 reads ENHRY; CDR2 reads SYGVKD. CDR3 DNA sequence: TGTGCCATCAGTGAGTCCTCACAGCCGAACACTGAAGCTTTCTTT. Protein sequence: CAISESSQPNTEAFF.